This T cell receptor (beta chain) was found in a study of T cell repertoires in cytomegalovirus infection. Study context: Matching HLA type and CMV infection were both indicated by public TCR beta signatures.

In TCRdb, the reads were re-called with MiXCR into one record per CDR3 protein. This table holds almost 500,000 distinct CDR3 sequences, about 10% found once. The germline CDR1 and CDR2 sequences are SEHNR and FQNEAQ (reference sequence). Trimming cost V 1 base and J 1 base, with 19 bases left between them. This CDR3 region has 18 residues. This receptor was obtained from a human donor in good health (CMV status not recorded). Some clones in this sample may be carry-over from other donors' samples. V gene TRBV7-9 combines with J gene TRBJ1-2, with D perhaps TRBD1 (5 bases). Sequenced input: PBMCs. CDR3 DNA: TGTGCCAGCAGCTTAGGCAGGCCCCGGACATCCCTTAACTATGGCTACACCTTC. It encodes CASSLGRPRTSLNYGYTF.